This record covers a single T cell receptor beta chain. Its antigen is not identified. Only one base separates this from a far larger clonotype, so it likely reflects a read error. Other DNA sequences in the sample encode the same CDR3. There were only Caucasian adults among the donors, and all lived in Nashville, Tennessee. The data originate from a study of shared clonotypes between healthy human individuals. General study points: The expectation was that sequencing depth would affect clonotype sharing among donors. Blood alone was sampled, and tissue repertoires likely differ.

Profiling relied on immunoSEQ multiplex PCR, and the TCRdb table lists in-frame clones only, not all of them. This table holds around 500,000 clones, over 75% found once. Germline V gene lookup returns CDR1 GTSNPN and CDR2 SVGIG (reference sequence). Germline trimming cut 3 bases from V and 5 bases from J; bases unmatched to any gene: 3. The CDR3 is 12 residues long. The clonotype was recovered from a woman in her 40s in good health. Some clones in this sample may be carry-over from other donors' samples. The sample was PBMCs. The chain links TRBV30 to TRBJ2-5; 7 positions agree with TRBD1. The CDR3 reads CAWSPRGETQYF. DNA of the CDR3: TGTGCCTGGAGCCCCAGGGGGGAGACCCAGTACTTC.